This TCR beta chain was identified in a study of blood T cell repertoires in COVID-19 (dated by TCRdb to about 2020). Concerning the study at large: Samples covering the acute and convalescent phases of COVID-19 were provided by collaborators in the United States, Italy and Spain. The prospective study material was composed of cDNA or gDNA derived from T cells, B-cell-depleted T cells, or PBMCs. The samples were drawn from two sources: the first 160 participants of the ongoing ImmuneRACE study, and approximately 1,300 subjects contributed by 6 global collaborators. Subjects who had been exposed to COVID-19, were actively infected with it, or had recovered from it provided the deeply sampled blood TCRbeta repertoires that made up the dataset. Nearly every sample came with metadata listing a de-identified subject ID, COVID-19 status, age in years and sex. The repertoires were made available in a free public database intended to serve as a resource for research on the immune response to SARS-CoV-2. Where HLA class I and class II types were available, the types were taken from metadata supplied by the sample provider, not from assay-based typing. General study outcomes and caveats: Clinical and demographic metadata were provided uncurated, with the amount varying by source and participant.

Relative to germline, V is missing 4 bases and J is missing 5 bases, with 9 bases of the junction outside any gene match. The CDR3 starts with the cysteine, ends with the phenylalanine, and has 16 residues. The retained sequence is limited to the CDR3, 48 bases, with the frame set at the first base. CDR1 LGHDT and CDR2 YNNKEL are derived from the germline V gene (reference sequence). This clone was counted only a few times. Which antigen it targets is not known. No per-base quality is available; no much larger clone lies one base away. TCRbeta CDR3 regions were amplified from genomic DNA by means of the immunoSEQ Assay, a bias-controlled multiplex PCR. On the study's bioinformatics: Within the assay, amplification of reference gene primers was used to estimate how many nucleated cells each sample contained. Sequence reads were collapsed and filtered to measure the absolute abundance of every unique TCRbeta CDR3 rearrangement. For each sample, productive Simpson clonality was calculated as the square root of Simpson's diversity index over productive rearrangements. In its TCRdb copy, this immuneACCESS table keeps in-frame sequences only and misses some clones. Where compared with another copy, unresolved V genes explain less than half of these, and the others have no known cause. The V and J calls and clone size come from that table; D and trimming were worked out from the DNA. Counted in this sample were about 300,000 clones; 80% to 90% of them appeared once. The ten largest clones take up 10% of the sample.

Enrolling through a virtual design, the prospective study's participants ranged in age from roughly 18 to 90 years and lived across around 25 United States geographic areas. In the prospective study, cohorts were assigned on the basis of participant-reported clinical history obtained from a screening survey and a study questionnaire. Recovered participants in ImmuneRACE Cohort 3 were defined by two consecutive negative NP/OP PCR tests, clearance by a healthcare professional, or resolution of symptoms. In the prospective study, mobile phlebotomists collected whole blood, serum and a nasopharyngeal or oropharyngeal swab from each participant. Participants in the prospective study had the option to provide additional blood draws and questionnaires over an approximately 2-month period. Blood samples from the prospective study were shipped frozen or at room temperature prior to DNA extraction.

The clonotype originates from a woman aged 18-29 years who had recovered from COVID-19. The rearranged segments are TRBV3-1 (or the pseudogene TRBV3-2) and TRBJ2-2, with 8 central nucleotides matching TRBD1. The sequencing sample was made of PBMCs or T cells enriched from blood (not recorded which). The nucleotides are TGTGCCAGCAGCCTCCTACAGGGGGAACGGACCGGGGAGCTGTTTTTT. Its translation reads: CASSLLQGERTGELFF.